These T cell receptor beta chains were read from a single sample in a study of T cells expressing NK-cell markers. TCRdb re-called the 5' RACE reads, yielding one record per CDR3 amino acid sequence without DNA. The listing contains a few hundred thousand distinct CDR3 sequences. Sequences were obtained from blood T cells: a sorted CD56 or NKG2C T cell subset, CD4+ or CD8+ T cells, or bulk PBMC T cells (not recorded which). All receptors come from a man aged 18 to 35 in good health. Both conserved end residues are part of each CDR3. Fields, in order: J gene, V gene, CDR3 protein.

j_gene: TRBJ1-6
v_gene: TRBV12-3/TRBV12-4
CDR3aa: CASSSKGNSPLHF

j_gene: TRBJ2-2
v_gene: TRBV29-1
CDR3aa: CSVSLAGGTNTGELFF

j_gene: TRBJ1-1
v_gene: TRBV6-2/TRBV6-3
CDR3aa: CASRIGNLGSAFF

j_gene: TRBJ2-2
v_gene: TRBV29-1
CDR3aa: CSARTALNTGELFF

j_gene: TRBJ1-1
v_gene: TRBV29-1
CDR3aa: CSVAGLNTEAFF

j_gene: TRBJ2-7
v_gene: TRBV28
CDR3aa: CASRPGIYEQYF

j_gene: TRBJ2-5
v_gene: TRBV20-1
CDR3aa: CSASVGLAGARGLTQYF

j_gene: TRBJ1-2
v_gene: TRBV10-3
CDR3aa: CAIMDTPGGYTF

j_gene: TRBJ2-1
v_gene: TRBV25-1
CDR3aa: CASQGQGWHEQFF

j_gene: TRBJ1-3
v_gene: TRBV11-3
CDR3aa: CASSPKAGNTIYF

j_gene: TRBJ2-7
v_gene: TRBV6-1
CDR3aa: CASRLSGSTSYEQYF

j_gene: TRBJ2-5
v_gene: TRBV3-1
CDR3aa: CASSQDTTGGPRETQYF

j_gene: TRBJ2-1
v_gene: TRBV20-1
CDR3aa: CSARVGSYNEQFF

j_gene: TRBJ2-1
v_gene: TRBV12-3/TRBV12-4
CDR3aa: CASSYSSGWDEQFF

j_gene: TRBJ2-3
v_gene: TRBV4-1
CDR3aa: CASSHNQRELMQYF

j_gene: TRBJ1-1
v_gene: TRBV20-1
CDR3aa: CSAPRPDRLNTEAFF

j_gene: TRBJ2-1
v_gene: TRBV12-3/TRBV12-4
CDR3aa: CASSDRGRSEQFF

j_gene: TRBJ2-6
v_gene: TRBV19
CDR3aa: CATWGSGANVLTF

j_gene: TRBJ2-1
v_gene: TRBV5-1
CDR3aa: CASSDGGQGVVAAWNEQFF

j_gene: TRBJ2-7
v_gene: TRBV25-1
CDR3aa: CASGPPGREQYF